This T cell receptor beta chain was profiled in a study of shared clonotypes between healthy human individuals. Study-wide background: Each donor's CD8 memory used one plate, CD8 naive two, each CD4 subset three. Study observations and caveats: The study found lower generation probabilities in non-shared clonotypes than in those shared by all four donors.

Comment on this clone: Its specificity is unknown.

This CDR3 region has 13 residues. Looked up from germline, CDR1 is MNHNS and CDR2 is SASEGT. The V end was cut by 5 bases, the J end by 4 bases, with 11 bases between. Genomic DNA of every subset was divided equally among multiple immunoSEQ plates. Sequenced by immunoSEQ multiplex PCR; TCRdb stores in-frame clones only, minus some. Of about 1.5 million clones in the sample, roughly 98% are singletons; the top ten hold 0.4% to 0.55%. The specimen was naive CD4+ T cells sorted from blood. Subset indicated: CD45RA+ positively selected. This receptor was taken from a man aged 25-40 years in good health. V gene TRBV6-1 combines with J gene TRBJ1-2; D gene ambiguous. The CDR3 sequence: CASSRPRTYGYTF. The CDR3, as DNA: TGTGCCAGCAGTCGTCCCCGGACCTATGGCTACACCTTC.